This T cell receptor beta chain was captured by sequencing in a study of T cells in Graves' hyperthyroidism and ophthalmopathy. Study outcomes and limitations: Most expanded thyroid clonotypes above 0.001 also appeared in blood.

The CDR3 sequence is 14 residues long. V lost 8 bases and J lost 8, with 21 bases in between. The germline V gene encodes CDR1 MNHEY and CDR2 SVGEGT. TCR beta CDR3 region amplification was performed from RNA transcripts. The HTBI primer set served for first-round RT-PCR of the TCR CDR3. Via MiXCR, TCRdb re-called the multiplex PCR reads, giving one row per CDR3 protein. The table shows hundreds of thousands of distinct CDR3 sequences, with approximately 23% occurring only once. This clonotype was counted a few times. Its antigen is currently unknown. Fresh peripheral blood, around 9.5 ml, yielded the PBMCs.

The chain joins TRBV6-2 or TRBV6-3 to TRBJ1-2; D remains unclear. The source material was blood. This TCR derives from a man aged 30 to 39 with Graves' ophthalmopathy. The CDR3: CASHNQEGLGGYTF. The CDR3 DNA follows: TGTGCCAGCCATAATCAGGAGGGATTAGGAGGCTACACCTTC.